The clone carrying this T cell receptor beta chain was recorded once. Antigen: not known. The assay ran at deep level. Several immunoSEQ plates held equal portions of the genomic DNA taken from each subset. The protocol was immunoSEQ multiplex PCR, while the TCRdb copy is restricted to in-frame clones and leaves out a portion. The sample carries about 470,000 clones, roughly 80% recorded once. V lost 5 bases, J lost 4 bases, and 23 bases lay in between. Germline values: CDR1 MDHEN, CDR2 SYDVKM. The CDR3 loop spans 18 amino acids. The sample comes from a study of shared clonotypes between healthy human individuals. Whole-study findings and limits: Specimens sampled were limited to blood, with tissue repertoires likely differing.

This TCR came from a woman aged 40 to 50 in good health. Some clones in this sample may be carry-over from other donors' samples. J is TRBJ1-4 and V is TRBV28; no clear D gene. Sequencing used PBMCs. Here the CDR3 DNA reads TGTGCCAGCAGTCCCCATATCCCCAAACAGACCCTTAATGAAAAACTGTTTTTT. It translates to CASSPHIPKQTLNEKLFF.